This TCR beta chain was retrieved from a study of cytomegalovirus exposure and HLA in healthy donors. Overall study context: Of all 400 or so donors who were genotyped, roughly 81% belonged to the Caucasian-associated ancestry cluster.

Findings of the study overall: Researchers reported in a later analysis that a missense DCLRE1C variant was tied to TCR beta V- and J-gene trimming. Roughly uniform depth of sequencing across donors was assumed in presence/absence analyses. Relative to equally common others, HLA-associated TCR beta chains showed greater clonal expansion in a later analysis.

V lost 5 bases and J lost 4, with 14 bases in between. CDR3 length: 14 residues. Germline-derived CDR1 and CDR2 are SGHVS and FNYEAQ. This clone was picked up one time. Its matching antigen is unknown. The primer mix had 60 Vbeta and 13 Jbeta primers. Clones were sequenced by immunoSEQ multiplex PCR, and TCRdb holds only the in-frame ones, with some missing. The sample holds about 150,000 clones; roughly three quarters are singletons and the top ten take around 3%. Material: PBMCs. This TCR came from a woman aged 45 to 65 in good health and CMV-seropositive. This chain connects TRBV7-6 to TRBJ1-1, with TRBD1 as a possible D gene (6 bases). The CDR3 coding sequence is TGTGCCAGCAGCCTACAGGGCGCGCTCACTGAAGCTTTCTTT. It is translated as CASSLQGALTEAFF.